The 2 T cell receptor beta chains listed next were all sequenced from one sample in a study of blood T cell repertoires in COVID-19. TCRdb's copy holds only in-frame clones and misses some; the assay was immunoSEQ multiplex PCR. The sample consists of about 82,000 clones, 75% to 90% of them appearing once. The sequenced sample consisted of PBMCs or T cells enriched from blood (not recorded which). These receptors were collected from a woman aged 45-65 years with acute COVID-19.

The CDR3 loop reads CASSLPRTSGSWQFF. CDR3 nucleotides: TGTGCCAGCAGCCTACCTCGGACTAGCGGGAGTTGGCAGTTCTTC. V is TRBV7-8 and J is TRBJ2-1; 13 nucleotides line up with TRBD2. The ends lost 5 bases at V and 12 bases at J; junction bases unmatched: 10. Germline V lookup: CDR1 SGHVS, CDR2 FQNEAQ. There are 15 residues in the CDR3.

The V call is TRBV18, the J call TRBJ1-1; 8 bases line up with TRBD1. Trimming took 4 bases from V and 4 from J; bases not matched to a gene: 14. This CDR3 comprises 17 residues. The V gene's germline CDR1 is KGHSH and CDR2 LQKENI. CDR3: CASSLTGAGLVRTEAFF. DNA of the CDR3: TGTGCCAGCTCACTGACAGGGGCGGGTTTGGTTCGCACTGAAGCTTTCTTT.